The rows below give T cell receptor beta chains drawn from one sample of a study of blood T cell repertoires in COVID-19. TCRdb keeps only in-frame clones here, not all; method: immunoSEQ multiplex PCR. The sample yields 300,000 to 450,000 clones, 88% seen once. The sequenced material came from PBMCs or T cells enriched from blood (not recorded which). The receptor source for this set is a woman aged 25 to 39 who had been exposed to COVID-19. Both conserved end residues are part of each CDR3. The order of the fields is CDR3 DNA, CDR3 protein, J gene, D gene, V gene, clone size. D genes are given only for firm matches. The size of a clone is reported for some rows only, either as once, few or many, or as a class for expanded clones.

DNA: TGTGCCAGCAGTTTTGACTGGCTTAGCGGGAGATTGGAGACCCAGTACTTC; CDR3: CASSFDWLSGRLETQYF; J: TRBJ2-5; D: TRBD2; V: TRBV28; size: -
DNA: TGTGCCAGCAGTTTTATAGGGGCGCGCAATCAGCCCCAGCATTTT; CDR3: CASSFIGARNQPQHF; J: TRBJ1-5; D: -; V: TRBV28; size: -
DNA: TGCAGCCCGGGACAGAGCACTGAAGCTTTCTTT; CDR3: CSPGQSTEAFF; J: TRBJ1-1; D: TRBD1; V: TRBV20-1; size: few
DNA: TGCAGCGTTGAAGAAGTCCGGGTGTGGGACACTGAAGCTTTCTTT; CDR3: CSVEEVRVWDTEAFF; J: TRBJ1-1; D: -; V: TRBV29-1; size: -
DNA: TGTGCCAGCAGCTTGGACTCAACAGGGACCTATGGCTACACCTTC; CDR3: CASSLDSTGTYGYTF; J: TRBJ1-2; D: -; V: TRBV5-6; size: -
DNA: TGTGCCAGCAGTTATCGGGGGACTAGCGGGAGGGCCTTACAGTTCTTC; CDR3: CASSYRGTSGRALQFF; J: TRBJ2-1; D: TRBD2; V: TRBV6-5; size: once
DNA: TGTGCCAGCAGTTACTCTCTGGGACAGGGGCGATCACCCCTCCACTTT; CDR3: CASSYSLGQGRSPLHF; J: TRBJ1-6; D: TRBD1; V: TRBV6-5; size: -
DNA: TGTGCCAGCTCACAGGGTAGCGGGAGAGACTCGTATGAGCAGTTCTTC; CDR3: CASSQGSGRDSYEQFF; J: TRBJ2-1; D: TRBD2; V: TRBV18; size: few
DNA: TGTGCCAGCAGCCTAACTAACACTGAAGCTTTCTTT; CDR3: CASSLTNTEAFF; J: TRBJ1-1; D: -; V: TRBV7-9; size: -
DNA: TGTGCCAGCAGTTTGGGACAGGGGGTCCATCAGCCCCAGCATTTT; CDR3: CASSLGQGVHQPQHF; J: TRBJ1-5; D: TRBD1; V: TRBV27; size: -
DNA: TGTGCCAGCAGTTCCAGCCGGAGGGACGCTCGGGAGACCCAGTACTTC; CDR3: CASSSSRRDARETQYF; J: TRBJ2-5; D: -; V: TRBV6-5; size: -
DNA: TGTGCCAGCAGCTTAGACAGGGGGCGGGAAAAACTGTTTTTT; CDR3: CASSLDRGREKLFF; J: TRBJ1-4; D: TRBD1; V: TRBV11-2; size: -
DNA: TGTGCCTGGAGTGTCCGTCGGGGCTCCTACGAGCAGTACTTC; CDR3: CAWSVRRGSYEQYF; J: TRBJ2-7; D: -; V: TRBV30; size: -
DNA: TGTGCCAGCAGTTTAACGACAGATTCACCCCTCCACTTT; CDR3: CASSLTTDSPLHF; J: TRBJ1-6; D: -; V: TRBV12-3/TRBV12-4; size: -
DNA: TGTGCCAGCTCACCAATACCTTCGGGTTATAATTCACCCCTCCACTTT; CDR3: CASSPIPSGYNSPLHF; J: TRBJ1-6; D: -; V: TRBV18; size: -
DNA: TGTGCCAGCAGCTTGGGAGAACTCTTCACCCAAAACATTCAGTACTTC; CDR3: CASSLGELFTQNIQYF; J: TRBJ2-4; D: -; V: TRBV7-9; size: -
DNA: TGCAGCGTAGTACAGGGGACCGGGGAGCTGTTTTTT; CDR3: CSVVQGTGELFF; J: TRBJ2-2; D: TRBD1; V: TRBV29-1; size: -
DNA: TGCGCCAGCAGCGACTCGGTAGCCTACAATGAGCAGTTCTTC; CDR3: CASSDSVAYNEQFF; J: TRBJ2-1; D: -; V: TRBV5-1; size: -
DNA: TGTGCCAGCAGCTCTCAGGCCATTACTAATCAGCCCCAGCATTTT; CDR3: CASSSQAITNQPQHF; J: TRBJ1-5; D: -; V: TRBV5-5; size: once
DNA: TGTGCCAGCTCCGGGACAGGGGGCTACGAGCAGTACTTC; CDR3: CASSGTGGYEQYF; J: TRBJ2-7; D: TRBD1; V: TRBV18; size: -
DNA: TGTGCCAGCTCAAGACTAGAAGGGTCCTACGAGCAGTACTTC; CDR3: CASSRLEGSYEQYF; J: TRBJ2-7; D: -; V: TRBV18; size: -
DNA: TGTGCCAGCAGTGAAAGGGGAGGACTAGAAAACATTCAGTACTTC; CDR3: CASSERGGLENIQYF; J: TRBJ2-4; D: TRBD2; V: TRBV2; size: -
DNA: TGTGCCAGCAGCGTAGAGATATATGGGACAGGGGGCGACTATGGCTACACCTTC; CDR3: CASSVEIYGTGGDYGYTF; J: TRBJ1-2; D: TRBD1; V: TRBV9; size: -
DNA: TGTGCCAGTAGTAAAGCCCGGGTAGCGGGAGCTAGCACAGATACGCAGTATTTT; CDR3: CASSKARVAGASTDTQYF; J: TRBJ2-3; D: TRBD2; V: TRBV19; size: -
DNA: TGTGCCAGCAGTGACGGGCAGGGGGCGACTAACCACACCTTC; CDR3: CASSDGQGATNHTF; J: TRBJ1-2; D: TRBD1; V: TRBV6-4; size: few
DNA: TGTGCCAGCAGCTCGCTACTAGCGGGAGGCTTCAATGAGCAGTTCTTC; CDR3: CASSSLLAGGFNEQFF; J: TRBJ2-1; D: TRBD2; V: TRBV5-5; size: -
DNA: TGTGCCAGCTCACCCGAGCGGGGGCGGCGGGAGACCCAGTACTTC; CDR3: CASSPERGRRETQYF; J: TRBJ2-5; D: TRBD2; V: TRBV18; size: -
DNA: TGTGCCAGCAGCTCAGCGGGAGGGCCATGGTTCTTC; CDR3: CASSSAGGPWFF; J: TRBJ2-1; D: TRBD2; V: TRBV7-3; size: -
DNA: TGTGCCAGCAGTTTAGGGCCAGGGGGAGCTGGCTACACCTTC; CDR3: CASSLGPGGAGYTF; J: TRBJ1-2; D: TRBD1; V: TRBV27; size: -
DNA: TGTGCCAGCTCACCACTTGGCAGGGGCCCCTCAGACCCCCTCTACGAGCAGTACTTC; CDR3: CASSPLGRGPSDPLYEQYF; J: TRBJ2-7; D: -; V: TRBV18; size: -
DNA: TGTGCCAGCAGCCAAGACGTGAGGGCCCAAATTCGTCAAGAGACCCAGTACTTC; CDR3: CASSQDVRAQIRQETQYF; J: TRBJ2-5; D: -; V: TRBV3-1/TRBV3-2; size: -
DNA: TGCAGTGCTAGTTGGTCAGCTGAAGCTTTCTTT; CDR3: CSASWSAEAFF; J: TRBJ1-1; D: -; V: TRBV20-1; size: -
DNA: TGTGCCAGCAGTGAACGCGGGAGCAATCAGCCCCAGCATTTT; CDR3: CASSERGSNQPQHF; J: TRBJ1-5; D: -; V: TRBV2; size: -
DNA: TGTGCCAGCAGTTTACCCTCGGGGGACGGACTGTACGAGCAGTACTTC; CDR3: CASSLPSGDGLYEQYF; J: TRBJ2-7; D: -; V: TRBV27; size: -
DNA: TGCGCCAGCAGCTTGGACAGGGGTTCCTACGAGCAGTACTTC; CDR3: CASSLDRGSYEQYF; J: TRBJ2-7; D: TRBD1; V: TRBV5-1; size: -
DNA: TGTGCCAGCAGCCCCCGGTGGGCGCAAGGTGAGCAGTTCTTC; CDR3: CASSPRWAQGEQFF; J: TRBJ2-1; D: -; V: TRBV7-2; size: -
DNA: TGTGCCAGCGCGAAAGGACAGGGTGAGACCCAGTACTTC; CDR3: CASAKGQGETQYF; J: TRBJ2-5; D: TRBD1; V: TRBV18; size: -
DNA: TGCGCCAGCAGCTTGGTCCCCGGGATGAACACTGAAGCTTTCTTT; CDR3: CASSLVPGMNTEAFF; J: TRBJ1-1; D: -; V: TRBV5-1; size: -
DNA: TGCGCCAGCAGCTTTGGGACAGGGCCCTACGAGCAGTACTTC; CDR3: CASSFGTGPYEQYF; J: TRBJ2-7; D: TRBD1; V: TRBV5-1; size: -
DNA: TGCAGTGTAACTGAAGCTTTCTTT; CDR3: CSVTEAFF; J: TRBJ1-1; D: -; V: TRBV20-1; size: -
DNA: TGTGCCAGCAGTCCGGCGGGGGGCAGGGCGCAAAAACTGTTTTTT; CDR3: CASSPAGGRAQKLFF; J: TRBJ1-4; D: -; V: TRBV27; size: -
DNA: TGTGCCAGCAGCCACGGACATGGGTATACTGAAGCTTTCTTT; CDR3: CASSHGHGYTEAFF; J: TRBJ1-1; D: -; V: TRBV14; size: -
DNA: TGCGCCAGCAGCGACGGGACTAGCGGGAGCATCTATGAGCAGTTCTTC; CDR3: CASSDGTSGSIYEQFF; J: TRBJ2-1; D: TRBD2; V: TRBV5-1; size: -
DNA: TGTGCCAGCAGTTTGGGCCCTTATTCCCTCCACTTT; CDR3: CASSLGPYSLHF; J: TRBJ1-6; D: -; V: TRBV28; size: once
DNA: TGTGCCAGCAGCCAACTAGCGGGAGTTGGGGATGAGCAGTTCTTC; CDR3: CASSQLAGVGDEQFF; J: TRBJ2-1; D: TRBD2; V: TRBV3-1/TRBV3-2; size: -
DNA: TGTGCCAGCAGCCTACGAGAACTCTCCTACGAGCAGTACTTC; CDR3: CASSLRELSYEQYF; J: TRBJ2-7; D: -; V: TRBV7-9; size: -
DNA: TGTGCCATCAGATCGGGGACAAGTGGAGAGAGAGGCACACACAATGAGCAGTTCTTC; CDR3: CAIRSGTSGERGTHNEQFF; J: TRBJ2-1; D: -; V: TRBV10-3; size: -
DNA: TGTGCTAGTGGTTTGGGCCAGGCTAACACCGGGGAGCTGTTTTTT; CDR3: CASGLGQANTGELFF; J: TRBJ2-2; D: -; V: TRBV12-5; size: -
DNA: TGTGCCAGCAGCCCAGAGGTCGGGCAGGGGAGCTCTGGGGCCAACGTCCTGACTTTC; CDR3: CASSPEVGQGSSGANVLTF; J: TRBJ2-6; D: -; V: TRBV7-9; size: -
DNA: TGTGCCAGCAGCTCGACAGGGGATGAGCAGTTCTTC; CDR3: CASSSTGDEQFF; J: TRBJ2-1; D: TRBD1; V: TRBV7-9; size: -
DNA: TGCAGCGTGGAGGCGAGGGCTAGCGGGGCGAACACCGGGGAGCTGTTTTTT; CDR3: CSVEARASGANTGELFF; J: TRBJ2-2; D: TRBD2; V: TRBV29-1; size: -
DNA: TGTGCCACCAGCAGGAGAGGCCGCGGGGGAAAAAACATTCAGTACTTC; CDR3: CATSRRGRGGKNIQYF; J: TRBJ2-4; D: TRBD2; V: TRBV15; size: -